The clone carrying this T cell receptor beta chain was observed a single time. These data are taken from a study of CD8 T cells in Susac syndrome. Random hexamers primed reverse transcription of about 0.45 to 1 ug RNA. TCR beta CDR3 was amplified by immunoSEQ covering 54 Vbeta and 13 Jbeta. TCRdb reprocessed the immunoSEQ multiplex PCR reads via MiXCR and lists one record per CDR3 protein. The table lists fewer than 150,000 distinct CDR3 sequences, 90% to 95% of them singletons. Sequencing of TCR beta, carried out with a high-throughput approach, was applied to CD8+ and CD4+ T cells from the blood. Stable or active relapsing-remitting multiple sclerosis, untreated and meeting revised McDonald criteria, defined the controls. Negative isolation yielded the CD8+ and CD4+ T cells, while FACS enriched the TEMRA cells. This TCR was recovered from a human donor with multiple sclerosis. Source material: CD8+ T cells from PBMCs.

As DNA, the CDR3 is TGTGCCAGCAGTCTAGGGCCGGGACAGAACTACGAGCAGTACTTC. The encoded protein is CASSLGPGQNYEQYF. The J gene is TRBJ2-7, the V gene TRBV27, with TRBD1 identical over 7 bases. With V trimmed by 5 bases and J by 3 bases, 10 bases remained unmatched. Germline CDR1 is MNHEY and CDR2 is SMNVEV (reference sequence). The CDR3 covers 15 residues.